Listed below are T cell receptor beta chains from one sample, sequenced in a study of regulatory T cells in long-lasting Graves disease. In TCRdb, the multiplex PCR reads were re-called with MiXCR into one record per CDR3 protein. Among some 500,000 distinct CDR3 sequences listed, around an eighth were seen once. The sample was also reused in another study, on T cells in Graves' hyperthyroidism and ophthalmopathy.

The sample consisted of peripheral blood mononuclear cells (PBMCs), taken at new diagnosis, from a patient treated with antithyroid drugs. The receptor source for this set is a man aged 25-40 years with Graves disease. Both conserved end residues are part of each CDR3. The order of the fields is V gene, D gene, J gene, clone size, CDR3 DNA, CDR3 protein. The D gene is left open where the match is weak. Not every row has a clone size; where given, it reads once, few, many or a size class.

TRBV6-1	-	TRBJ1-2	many	TGTGCCAGCAGTAGGATCCAACGGACGATGCAAAACTATGGCTACACCTTC	CASSRIQRTMQNYGYTF
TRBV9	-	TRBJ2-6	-	TGTGCCAGCAGCGTTCCACAGAACTCTGGGGCCAACGTCCTGACTTTC	CASSVPQNSGANVLTF
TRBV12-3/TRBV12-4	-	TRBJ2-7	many	TGTGCCAGCAGTTTAGGTCTAACACGGTACGAGCAGTACTTC	CASSLGLTRYEQYF
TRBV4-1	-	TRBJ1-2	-	TGCGCCAGCAGCCAAGATCACAGCCTCTATGGCTACACCTTC	CASSQDHSLYGYTF
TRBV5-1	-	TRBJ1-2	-	TGCGCCAGCAGATCAGGGACTACCCTAAGTAACTATGGCTACACCTTC	CASRSGTTLSNYGYTF
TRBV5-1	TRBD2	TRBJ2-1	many	TGCGCCAGCAGCTTGCGTACTAGCGGGAGGTCGGATGAGCAGTTCTTC	CASSLRTSGRSDEQFF
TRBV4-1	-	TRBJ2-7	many	TGCGCCAGCAGCCGGTCCATAAGGAGCTCCTACGAGCAGTACTTC	CASSRSIRSSYEQYF
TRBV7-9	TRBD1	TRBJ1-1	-	TGTGCCAGCAGCGGACAGGGTGGAGCTGAAGCTTTCTTT	CASSGQGGAEAFF
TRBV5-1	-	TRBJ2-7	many	TGCGCCAGCAGCTTGACAGGGCCCTTAAGCGAGCAGTACTTC	CASSLTGPLSEQYF
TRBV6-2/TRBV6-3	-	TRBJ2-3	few	TGTGCCAGCGGAGATTGGGACTCACCTAAAAGCACAGATACGCAGTATTTT	CASGDWDSPKSTDTQYF
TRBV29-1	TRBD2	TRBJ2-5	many	TGCAGCGTTGCCGGACTAGCGAGACAAGAGACCCAGTACTTC	CSVAGLARQETQYF
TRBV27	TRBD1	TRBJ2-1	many	TGTGCCAGCAAAAGGGACAGGACAAACAATGAGCAGTTCTTC	CASKRDRTNNEQFF
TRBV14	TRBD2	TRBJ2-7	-	TGTGCCAGCAGCCCGGGACTAGGAGACGAGCAGTACTTC	CASSPGLGDEQYF
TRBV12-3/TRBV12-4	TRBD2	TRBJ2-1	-	TGTGCCAGCAGCCCACAGACGGGGGGACCCTACAATGAGCAGTTCTTC	CASSPQTGGPYNEQFF
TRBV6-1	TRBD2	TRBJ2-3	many	TGTGCCAGCAGTCCCTGGGCTAGCGGGTTCACAGATACGCAGTATTTT	CASSPWASGFTDTQYF
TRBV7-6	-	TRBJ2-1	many	TGTGCCAGCAGCGCCGTTTGGGGCCGCAATGAGCAGTTCTTC	CASSAVWGRNEQFF
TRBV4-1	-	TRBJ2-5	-	TGCGCCAGCAGCCAAGAGGAGGGAGGCCGGGAGACCCAGTACTTC	CASSQEEGGRETQYF
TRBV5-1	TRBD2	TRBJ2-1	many	TGCGCCAGCAGCTATGTGGGGGAGGGTCGCAATGAGCAGTTCTTC	CASSYVGEGRNEQFF
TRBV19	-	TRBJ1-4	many	TGTGCCAGTAGTATGGACAGTAATGAAAAACTGTTTTTT	CASSMDSNEKLFF
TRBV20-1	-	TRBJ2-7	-	TGCAGTGCTAGAGATGTGGGCGAGGGAAAAACCCCCTACGAGCAGTACTTC	CSARDVGEGKTPYEQYF
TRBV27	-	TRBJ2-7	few	TGTGCCAGCAAGGGGGGGAGAGCCTACGAGCAGTACTTC	CASKGGRAYEQYF
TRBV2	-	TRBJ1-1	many	TGTGCCAGCCCAGGGAGTAGGGACACTGAAGCTTTCTTT	CASPGSRDTEAFF
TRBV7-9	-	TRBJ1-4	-	TGTGCCAGCAGCCGAACCGGGACCAATAATGAAAAACTGTTTTTT	CASSRTGTNNEKLFF
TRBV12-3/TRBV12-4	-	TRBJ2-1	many	TGTGCCATCTCTACTCCGAACAATGAGCAGTTCTTC	CAISTPNNEQFF
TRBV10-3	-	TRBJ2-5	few	TGTGCCATCACTCCAGCCGGGGAGACCCAGTACTTC	CAITPAGETQYF
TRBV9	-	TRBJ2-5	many	TGTGCCAGCAGCTCCGCAGGTGTCAGGGAGACCCAGTACTTC	CASSSAGVRETQYF
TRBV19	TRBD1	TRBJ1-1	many	TGTGCCAGTAGTATACAGGGGGCGCTTGAAGCTTTCTTT	CASSIQGALEAFF
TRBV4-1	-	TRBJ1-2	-	TGCGCCAGCAGCCAGGCAGGGGAGTGGTACACCTTC	CASSQAGEWYTF
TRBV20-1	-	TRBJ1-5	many	TGCAGTGCTAGAGATCAGGCGGGGGGCAGGCAGCCCCAGCATTTT	CSARDQAGGRQPQHF
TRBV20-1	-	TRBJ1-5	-	TGCAGTGCTAGGGGGCGGACAGTCAATCAGCCCCAGCATTTT	CSARGRTVNQPQHF
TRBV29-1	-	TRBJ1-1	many	TGCAGCGCCGATGTGGGCCTAAGCGCTGAAGCTTTCTTT	CSADVGLSAEAFF
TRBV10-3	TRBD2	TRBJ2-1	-	TGTGCCATCAGTGAGTCCGCGGGAGGAACCTACAATGAGCAGTTCTTC	CAISESAGGTYNEQFF
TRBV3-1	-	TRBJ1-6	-	TGTGCCACCTCTGCAGGGAGCTCCTATAATTCACCCCTCCACTTT	CATSAGSSYNSPLHF
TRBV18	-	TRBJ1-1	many	TGTGCCAGCTCTACCAGTGGGGGAGTGATGACTGAAGCTTTCTTT	CASSTSGGVMTEAFF
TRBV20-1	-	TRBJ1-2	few	TGCAGTGCTAGAGATGCAGGGCAGTATGGCTACACCTTC	CSARDAGQYGYTF
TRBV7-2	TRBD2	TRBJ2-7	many	TGTGCCAGCAGCTCCCCCGTAACTAGCGGGAGGAACGAGCAGTACTTC	CASSSPVTSGRNEQYF
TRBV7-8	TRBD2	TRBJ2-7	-	TGTGCCAGCAGCCTCTGGGCTAGCGGGAGTCGCTTCAGCTCCTACGAGCAGTACTTC	CASSLWASGSRFSSYEQYF
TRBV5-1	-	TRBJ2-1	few	TGCGCCAGCAGCTTGCAAGGGGAGTTGGTCAATGAGCAGTTCTTC	CASSLQGELVNEQFF
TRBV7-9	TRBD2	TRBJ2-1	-	TGTGCCAGCAGCTTAACGACTAGCGGGGTAGGTGAGCAGTTCTTC	CASSLTTSGVGEQFF
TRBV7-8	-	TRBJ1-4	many	TGTGCCAGCAGCTTATGGGGGAATGAAAAACTGTTTTTT	CASSLWGNEKLFF
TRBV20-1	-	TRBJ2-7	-	TGCAGTGCACCTCCGGGCGTTAAGGGGGGTTACGAGCAGTACTTC	CSAPPGVKGGYEQYF
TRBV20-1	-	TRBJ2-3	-	TGCAGTGCGAGGCGTGACCGAGCGAGTGATACGCAGTATTTT	CSARRDRASDTQYF
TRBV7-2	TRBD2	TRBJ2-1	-	TGTGCCAGCAGCGCAGGACTAGCGGGAGGGCCCGTGGTTGGTGAGCAGTTCTTC	CASSAGLAGGPVVGEQFF
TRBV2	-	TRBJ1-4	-	TGTGCCAGCAGCGGGGGGCAAGGGGGGGCTAATGAAAAACTGTTTTTT	CASSGGQGGANEKLFF
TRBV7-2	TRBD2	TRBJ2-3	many	TGTGCCAGCAGCTTAAGGGCTAGCGGGACCACAGATACGCAGTATTTT	CASSLRASGTTDTQYF
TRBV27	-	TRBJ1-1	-	TGTGCCAGCAGTAAACCCACCGACAACACTGAAGCTTTCTTT	CASSKPTDNTEAFF
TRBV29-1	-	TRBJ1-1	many	TGCAGCGTTAGTTTTGACGCGGGGAGGTTTGAAGCTTTCTTT	CSVSFDAGRFEAFF
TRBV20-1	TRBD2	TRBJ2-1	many	TGCAGTGCTAGACCAATCTCCGTTGGGACTAGCGACTCCTACAATGAGCAGTTCTTC	CSARPISVGTSDSYNEQFF
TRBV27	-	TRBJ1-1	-	TGTGCCAGCACTCCGGAGGGGACACGGAACACTGAAGCTTTCTTT	CASTPEGTRNTEAFF
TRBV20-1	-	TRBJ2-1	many	TGCAGTGCTAGGGGAGGCAGGGGCAATGAGCAGTTCTTC	CSARGGRGNEQFF
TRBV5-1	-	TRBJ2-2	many	TGCGCCAGCAGCTTGGCTCGGTCGGGAGCCGGGGAGCTGTTTTTT	CASSLARSGAGELFF
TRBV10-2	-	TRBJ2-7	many	TGCGCCAGCAGTGAGTCTTTCGGGGGCTCCTACGAGCAGTACTTC	CASSESFGGSYEQYF
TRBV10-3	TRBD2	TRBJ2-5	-	TGTGCCATCAGTGCCCTCGGACTAGAGATCCAAGAGACCCAGTACTTC	CAISALGLEIQETQYF
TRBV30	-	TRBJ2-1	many	TGTGCCTGGACGTGGGGGGCCCCTTACAATGAACAGTTCTTC	CAWTWGAPYNEQFF
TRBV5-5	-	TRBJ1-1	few	TGTGCCAGCAGCTTAGGGATCATGAACGCTGAAGCTTTCTTT	CASSLGIMNAEAFF
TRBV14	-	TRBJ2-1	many	TGTGCCAGCAGCGGGAGGACCTACAATGAGCAGTTCTTC	CASSGRTYNEQFF
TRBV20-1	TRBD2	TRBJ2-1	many	TGCAGTGCTAGAGATCCTCGGGAGGGTTTATACAATGAGCAGTTCTTC	CSARDPREGLYNEQFF